These 15 T cell receptor beta chains were sequenced from one sample in a study of T cells after yellow fever vaccination. TCRdb itself ran the 5' RACE reads through MiXCR, one entry per CDR3 protein. This repertoire shows around 600,000 distinct CDR3 sequences, around an eighth found once; its top ten account for 15%. The input for sequencing was PBMCs, taken on the day of the yellow fever booster vaccination. Every receptor here comes from a man aged 25 to 40 who received the YFV17D yellow fever vaccine.

This clonotype was counted between two and nine times. The junction does not match germline at one end; this may be a read error. The chain couples TRBV12-3 or TRBV12-4 to TRBJ2-7; 9 nucleotides align to TRBD1. CDR3 size: 12 residues. The CDR3 bases are TGTGCCAGCAGTTTAGGGTGGGACAGGGACCATTTC. The encoded protein is CASSLGWDRDHF.

Only a few counts were recorded for this clonotype. The chain is built from TRBV29-1 and TRBJ2-6; D is perhaps TRBD2 (5 bases). The ends were cut back, 3 bases at V and 2 bases at J, with 17 bases in the middle. The germline gives CDR1 SQVTM, CDR2 ANQGSEA. This CDR3 has 17 amino acids. CDR3 sequence (DNA): TGCAGCGTTGATAAGGTGGAGGTCACGGCTGGGGCCAACGTCCTGACTTTC. The encoded protein is CSVDKVEVTAGANVLTF.

This clonotype was detected only a few times. V is TRBV27 and J is TRBJ2-1; 8 nucleotides line up with TRBD2. CDR3 size: 15 residues. With V trimmed by 4 bases and J by 3 bases, 5 bases remained unmatched. Per germline, CDR1 MNHEY and CDR2 SMNVEV (reference sequence). The CDR3 DNA follows: TGTGCCAGCAGTTATGACGGGACTAGCTACAATGAGCAGTTCTTC. Protein sequence: CASSYDGTSYNEQFF.

The rearrangement uses TRBV6-1 and TRBJ2-3, with D perhaps given as TRBD1 or TRBD2 (5 bases each). This CDR3 region has 15 residues. The V end was cut by 7 bases, the J end by 3 bases, with 17 bases between. Germline V lookup: CDR1 MNHNS, CDR2 SASEGT. CDR3 residues: CASTRTSSGTDTQYF. For the CDR3, the DNA is TGTGCCAGCACCCGGACTTCTTCAGGGACAGATACGCAGTATTTT.

The genes are TRBV29-1 and TRBJ2-1; no clear D gene. This CDR3 contains 11 residues. Germline V CDR1 and CDR2: SQVTM, ANQGSEA. V shed 2 bases and J shed 10 bases, with 9 bases lying between them. The CDR3 nucleotides are TGCAGCGTTGAACCGGCGGTAGAGCAGTTCTTC. Translated, it gives CSVEPAVEQFF.

The gene calls are TRBV7-9 and TRBJ2-3; D call uncertain. V was clipped by 5 bases and J by 6 bases, with 9 bases between them. CDR1 SEHNR and CDR2 FQNEAQ come from the germline V gene (reference sequence). The CDR3 has 12 amino acids. The CDR3 DNA follows: TGTGCCAGCAGCCGCCCGGCGGATACGCAGTATTTT. It encodes CASSRPADTQYF.

This clonotype occurred many times. The CDR3 sequence is CASSLRQGNTGELFF. The CDR3, as DNA: TGTGCCAGCAGTTTGAGGCAGGGGAACACCGGGGAGCTGTTTTTT. The chain has TRBV6-5 and TRBJ2-2; tentative D call: TRBD1 (5 bases). This CDR3 spans 15 amino acids. V gave up 4 bases and J gave up 1 base, with 10 bases separating them. Per the germline V gene, CDR1 is MNHEY and CDR2 is SVGAGI.

This clonotype was counted between two and nine times. The J gene is TRBJ2-3, the V gene TRBV4-3; possibly TRBD1 or TRBD2 for D (5 bases each). CDR1 LGHNA and CDR2 YSLEER come from the germline V gene. The CDR3 consists of 16 residues. Trimming removed 2 bases from V and 4 bases from J, with 16 bases in between. DNA for the CDR3: TGCGCCAGCAGCCAACAGACGGGACCCACCGCAGATACGCAGTATTTT. Encoded protein: CASSQQTGPTADTQYF.

In this sample, this clonotype turned up a few times. The chain couples TRBV6-2 or TRBV6-3 to TRBJ2-7; TRBD1 is a possible D gene (5 bases). V was trimmed by 5 bases and J by 4 bases, leaving 9 bases between them. Germline CDR1 is MNHEY and CDR2 is SVGEGT. The CDR3 is made up of 12 amino acids. CDR3 DNA sequence: TGTGCCAGCAGTAACGACAGATACGAGCAGTACTTC. It specifies CASSNDRYEQYF.

This clonotype was detected many times. The chain is built from TRBV12-3 or TRBV12-4 and TRBJ1-3; a weak D match, TRBD1 (5 bases). The CDR3 loop spans 13 amino acids. V was pared by 2 bases and J by 7 bases, with 9 bases between. CDR3 protein: CASSLSRGNTIYF. The CDR3 DNA sequence: TGTGCCAGCAGTTTATCTAGGGGCAACACCATATATTTT.

This clonotype has more than one count but fewer than ten. The chain combines TRBV30 with TRBJ2-1; 8 nucleotides match TRBD2. Trimming at V came to 2 bases and at J to 3 bases, leaving 3 bases not matched to a gene. The germline CDR1 and CDR2 sequences are GTSNPN and SVGIG (reference sequence). The CDR3 extends over 14 amino acids. The CDR3 spells CAWSTSGGYNEQFF. DNA of the CDR3: TGTGCCTGGAGTACGAGCGGGGGCTACAATGAGCAGTTCTTC.

This clonotype was detected many times. This chain connects TRBV7-8 to TRBJ2-7, with D possibly being TRBD1 or TRBD2 (5 bases each). The V end lost 5 bases, the J end lost 5 bases, and 19 bases lay between the germline ends. CDR1 is SGHVS and CDR2 is FQNEAQ in the germline V gene. CDR3 length equals 15 residues. The CDR3 reads CASSPGQAMNHEQYF. In DNA, the CDR3 is TGTGCCAGCAGCCCGGGGCAGGCAATGAACCACGAGCAGTACTTC.

This chain connects TRBV5-1 to TRBJ2-4; possibly TRBD1 for D (5 bases). Trimming stripped 0 bases from V and 0 bases from J, with 10 bases between. The CDR3 runs to 16 residues. Germline V CDR1 and CDR2: SGHRS, YFSETQ. In DNA, the CDR3 is TGCGCCAGCAGCTTGGAGGGGCGCGGAGCCAAAAACATTCAGTACTTC. It is translated as CASSLEGRGAKNIQYF.

This clonotype was seen more than once but under ten times. The CDR3 is CASSLQSSGEQYF. As DNA, the CDR3 is TGTGCCAGCAGTTTACAATCCAGCGGCGAGCAGTACTTC. The chain uses TRBV12-3 or TRBV12-4 and TRBJ2-7; D might be TRBD2 (5 bases). The ends were cut back, 2 bases at V and 6 bases at J, with 11 bases in the middle. The CDR3 totals 13 residues.

This clonotype showed up just a few times. The rearrangement joins TRBV19 to TRBJ2-2, with D possibly matching TRBD1 (6 bases). This CDR3 spans 14 amino acids. In germline, CDR1 is LNHDA, CDR2 SQIVND (reference sequence). Deletions cut 6 bases from V and 4 bases from J, with 12 bases between. CDR3 amino acids: CASSRTGITGELFF. CDR3 DNA: TGTGCCAGTAGCAGAACAGGGATCACCGGGGAGCTGTTTTTT.